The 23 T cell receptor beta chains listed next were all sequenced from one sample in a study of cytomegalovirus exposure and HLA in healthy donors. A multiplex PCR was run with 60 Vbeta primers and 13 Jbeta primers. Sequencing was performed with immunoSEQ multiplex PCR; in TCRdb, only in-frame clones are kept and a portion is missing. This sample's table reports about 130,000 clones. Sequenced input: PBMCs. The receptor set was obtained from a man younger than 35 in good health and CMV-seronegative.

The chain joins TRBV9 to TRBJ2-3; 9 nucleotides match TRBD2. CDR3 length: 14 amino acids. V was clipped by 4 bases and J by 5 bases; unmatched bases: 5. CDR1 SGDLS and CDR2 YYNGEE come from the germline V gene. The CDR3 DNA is TGTGCCAGCAGCAAGGGACTAGCCGGAGATACGCAGTATTTT. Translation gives CASSKGLAGDTQYF.

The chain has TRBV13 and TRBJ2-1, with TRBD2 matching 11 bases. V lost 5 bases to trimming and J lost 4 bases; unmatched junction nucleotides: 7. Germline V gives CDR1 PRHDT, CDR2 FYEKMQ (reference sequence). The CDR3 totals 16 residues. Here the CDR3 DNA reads TGTGCCAGCAGCCCACGACTAGCGGGGACTTACAATGAGCAGTTCTTC. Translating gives CASSPRLAGTYNEQFF.

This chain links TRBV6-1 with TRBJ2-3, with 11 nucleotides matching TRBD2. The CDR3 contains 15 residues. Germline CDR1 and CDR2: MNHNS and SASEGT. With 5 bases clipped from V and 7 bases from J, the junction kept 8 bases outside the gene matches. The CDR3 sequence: CASSLIAGGPNTQYF. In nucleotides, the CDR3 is TGTGCCAGCAGTCTTATAGCGGGAGGGCCGAATACGCAGTATTTT.

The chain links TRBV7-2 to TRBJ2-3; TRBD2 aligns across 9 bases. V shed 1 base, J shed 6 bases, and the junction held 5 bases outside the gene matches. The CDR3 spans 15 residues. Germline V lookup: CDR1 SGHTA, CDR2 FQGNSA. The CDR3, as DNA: TGTGCCAGCAGCTTAGTAGCGGGGGCAGGGGATACGCAGTATTTT. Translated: CASSLVAGAGDTQYF.

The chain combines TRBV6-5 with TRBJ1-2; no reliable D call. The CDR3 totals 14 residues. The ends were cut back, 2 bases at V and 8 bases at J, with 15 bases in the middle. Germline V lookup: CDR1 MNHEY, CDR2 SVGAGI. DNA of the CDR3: TGTGCCAGCAGTTACCTGACGGGTTCAGAGGGCTACACCTTC. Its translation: CASSYLTGSEGYTF.

The CDR3 sequence is CAWSRPQGSDEKLFF. CDR3 nucleotide sequence: TGTGCCTGGAGCCGACCGCAGGGATCGGATGAAAAACTGTTTTTT. This chain uses TRBV30 with TRBJ1-4, with D tentatively TRBD1 (5 bases). Trimming removed 3 bases at V and 6 bases at J, with 17 bases between. The CDR3 runs 15 residues. Germline V gene lookup returns CDR1 GTSNPN and CDR2 SVGIG (reference sequence).

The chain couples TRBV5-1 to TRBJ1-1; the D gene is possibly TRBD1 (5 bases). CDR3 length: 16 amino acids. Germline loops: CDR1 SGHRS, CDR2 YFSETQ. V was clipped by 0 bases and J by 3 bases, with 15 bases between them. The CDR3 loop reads CASSLGHLGGDTEAFF. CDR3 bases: TGCGCCAGCAGCTTGGGCCACCTCGGGGGGGACACTGAAGCTTTCTTT.

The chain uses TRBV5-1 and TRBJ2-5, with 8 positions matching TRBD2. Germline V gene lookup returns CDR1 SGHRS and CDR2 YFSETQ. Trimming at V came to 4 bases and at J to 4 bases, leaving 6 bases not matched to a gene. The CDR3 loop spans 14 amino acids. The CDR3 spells CASSTAGGIETQYF. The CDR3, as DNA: TGCGCCAGCAGCACTGCGGGGGGCATAGAGACCCAGTACTTC.

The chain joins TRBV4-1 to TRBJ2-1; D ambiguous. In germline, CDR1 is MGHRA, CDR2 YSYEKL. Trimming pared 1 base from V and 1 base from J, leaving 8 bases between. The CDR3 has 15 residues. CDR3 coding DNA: TGCGCCAGCAGCCAAGGCAGTCAGTCCTACAATGAGCAGTTCTTC. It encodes CASSQGSQSYNEQFF.

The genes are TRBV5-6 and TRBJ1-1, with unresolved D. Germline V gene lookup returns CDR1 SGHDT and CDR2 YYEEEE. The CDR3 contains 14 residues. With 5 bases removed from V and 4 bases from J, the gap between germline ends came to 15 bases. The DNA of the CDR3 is TGTGCCAGCAGGGACGCGGGGTGGCGCACTGAAGCTTTCTTT. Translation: CASRDAGWRTEAFF.

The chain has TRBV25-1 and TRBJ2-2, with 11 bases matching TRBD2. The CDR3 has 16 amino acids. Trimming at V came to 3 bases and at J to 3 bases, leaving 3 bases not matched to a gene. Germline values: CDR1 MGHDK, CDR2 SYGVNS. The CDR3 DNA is TGTGCCAGCAGTGAGACGACTAGCGGGGACACCGGGGAGCTGTTTTTT. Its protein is CASSETTSGDTGELFF.

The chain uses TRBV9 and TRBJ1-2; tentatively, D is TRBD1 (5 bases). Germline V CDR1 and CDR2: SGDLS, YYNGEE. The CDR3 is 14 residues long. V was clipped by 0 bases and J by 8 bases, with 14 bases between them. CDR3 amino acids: CASSVGGRAPGYTF. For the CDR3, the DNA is TGTGCCAGCAGCGTAGGGGGGAGGGCTCCCGGCTACACCTTC.

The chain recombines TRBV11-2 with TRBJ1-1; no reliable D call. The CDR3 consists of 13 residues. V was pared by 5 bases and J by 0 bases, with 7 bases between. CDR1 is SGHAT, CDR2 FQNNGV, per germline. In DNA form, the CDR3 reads TGTGCCAGCAGCGTCGGGATGAACACTGAAGCTTTCTTT. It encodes CASSVGMNTEAFF.

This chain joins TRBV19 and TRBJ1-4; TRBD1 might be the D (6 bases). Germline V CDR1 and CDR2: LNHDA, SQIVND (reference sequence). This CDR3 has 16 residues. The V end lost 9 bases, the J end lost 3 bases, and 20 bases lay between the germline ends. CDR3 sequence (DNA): TGTGCCAGCGCCAGGGGCCTACTTGAGGCTAATGAAAAACTGTTTTTT. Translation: CASARGLLEANEKLFF.

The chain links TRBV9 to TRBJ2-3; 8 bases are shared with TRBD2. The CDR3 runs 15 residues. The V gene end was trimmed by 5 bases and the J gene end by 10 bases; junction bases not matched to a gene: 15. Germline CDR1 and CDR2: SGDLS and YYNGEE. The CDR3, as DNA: TGTGCCAGCAGGCCCGGGGGGGCCCCAGGGAGGGCGCAGTATTTT. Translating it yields CASRPGGAPGRAQYF.

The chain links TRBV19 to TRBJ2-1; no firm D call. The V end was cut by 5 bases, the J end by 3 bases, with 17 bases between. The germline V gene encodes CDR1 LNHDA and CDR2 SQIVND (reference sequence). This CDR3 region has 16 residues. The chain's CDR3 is CASSPVRISSYNEQFF. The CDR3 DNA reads TGTGCCAGTAGTCCCGTCCGTATTAGCAGCTACAATGAGCAGTTCTTC. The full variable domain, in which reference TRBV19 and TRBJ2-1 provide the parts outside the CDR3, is DGGITQSPKYLFRKEGQNVTLSCEQNLNHDAMYWYRQDPGQGLRLIYYSQIVNDFQKGDIAEGYSVSREKKESFPLTVTSAQKNPTAFYLCASSPVRISSYNEQFFGPGTRLTVL.

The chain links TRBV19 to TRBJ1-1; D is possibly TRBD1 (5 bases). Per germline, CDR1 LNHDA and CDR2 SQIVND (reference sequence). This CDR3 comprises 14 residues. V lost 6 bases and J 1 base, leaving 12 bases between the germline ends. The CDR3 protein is CASRRNGQNTEAFF. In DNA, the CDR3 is TGTGCCAGTAGGAGAAACGGACAGAACACTGAAGCTTTCTTT.

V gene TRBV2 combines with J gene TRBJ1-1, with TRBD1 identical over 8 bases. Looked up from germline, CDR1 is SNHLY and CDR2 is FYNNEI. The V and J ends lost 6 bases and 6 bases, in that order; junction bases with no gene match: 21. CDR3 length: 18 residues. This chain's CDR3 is CASSSDPDRGVVVAEAFF. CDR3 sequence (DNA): TGTGCCAGCAGCTCAGACCCTGACAGGGGAGTGGTGGTCGCTGAAGCTTTCTTT.

Here the CDR3 DNA reads TGTGCCAGCAGCGTAGAAAGACAAAGCTCTGGAAACACCATATATTTT. It yields the protein CASSVERQSSGNTIYF. The V call is TRBV9, the J call TRBJ1-3; D is unclear. The V gene's germline CDR1 is SGDLS and CDR2 YYNGEE. Trimming removed 0 bases at V and 0 bases at J, with 10 bases between. The CDR3 extends over 16 amino acids.

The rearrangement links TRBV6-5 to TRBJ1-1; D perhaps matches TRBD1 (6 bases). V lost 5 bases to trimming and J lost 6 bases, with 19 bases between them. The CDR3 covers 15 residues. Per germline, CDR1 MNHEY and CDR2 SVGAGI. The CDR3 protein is CASSPSSGRGPEAFF. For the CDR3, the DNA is TGTGCCAGCAGTCCATCCTCTGGCAGGGGCCCTGAAGCTTTCTTT.

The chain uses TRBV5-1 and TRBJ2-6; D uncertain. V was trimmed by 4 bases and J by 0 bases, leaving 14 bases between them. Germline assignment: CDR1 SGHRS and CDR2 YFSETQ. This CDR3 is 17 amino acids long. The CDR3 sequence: CASSPRHSSSGANVLTF. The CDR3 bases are TGCGCCAGCAGCCCGAGACACTCGTCCTCTGGGGCCAACGTCCTGACTTTC.

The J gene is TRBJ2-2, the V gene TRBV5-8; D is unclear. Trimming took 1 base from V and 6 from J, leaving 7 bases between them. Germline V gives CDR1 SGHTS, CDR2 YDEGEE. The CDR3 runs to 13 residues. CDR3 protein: CASSLTRSGELFF. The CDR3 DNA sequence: TGTGCCAGCAGCTTGACGAGGTCCGGGGAGCTGTTTTTT. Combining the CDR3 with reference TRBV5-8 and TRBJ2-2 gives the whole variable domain EAGVTQSPTHLIKTRGQQATLRCSPISGHTSVYWYQQALGLGLQFLLWYDEGEERNRGNFPPRFSGRQFPNYSSELNVNALELEDSALYLCASSLTRSGELFFGEGSRLTVL.

CDR3 residues: CASSPHKGEPGQGYYGYTF. The CDR3 DNA sequence: TGTGCCAGCAGCCCCCATAAGGGGGAACCGGGACAGGGCTACTATGGCTACACCTTC. The chain has TRBV9 and TRBJ1-2; 9 bases match TRBD1. The ends lost 4 bases at V and 3 bases at J; junction bases unmatched: 19. Germline values: CDR1 SGDLS, CDR2 YYNGEE. The CDR3 length is 19 residues. The full variable domain, rest sourced from reference TRBV9 and TRBJ1-2, is DSGVTQTPKHLITATGQRVTLRCSPRSGDLSVYWYQQSLDQGLQFLIQYYNGEERAKGNILERFSAQQFPDLHSELNLSSLELGDSALYFCASSPHKGEPGQGYYGYTFGSGTRLTVV.